The text below deals with one T cell receptor (beta chain). This CDR3 contains 16 residues. From germline, CDR1 is LGHNA and CDR2 YSLEER. Unmatched junction bases numbered 6, after V lost 0 bases and J lost 3 bases. Assay: immunoSEQ multiplex PCR; the TCRdb copy retains only in-frame clones and omits some. There are about 260,000 clones in the sample; 86% occur only once, and around 2.1% lies in the top ten. This entry belongs to a study of blood T cell repertoires in COVID-19. V gene TRBV4-3 combines with J gene TRBJ2-7, with 9 bases that match TRBD2. Sequenced: PBMCs or T cells enriched from blood (not recorded which). This clonotype was obtained from a woman aged 45-65 years who had recovered from COVID-19. In nucleotides, the CDR3 is TGCGCCAGCAGCCAAGATTGGACTAGCGCTTACTACGAGCAGTACTTC. Its translation is CASSQDWTSAYYEQYF.